The clone carrying this TCR beta chain has a count of ten or more. Its antigen is unknown. These data come from a study of T cells in Graves' hyperthyroidism and ophthalmopathy. The TCR beta CDR3 regions underwent amplification using RNA transcripts as the source. First-round RT-PCR targeting the TCR CDR3 was performed with the HTBI primer set. MiXCR, run by TCRdb on the multiplex PCR reads, gives a single entry per CDR3 protein. The sample gives 600,000 to 650,000 distinct CDR3 sequences, around 20% of which show up once; over 30% is in the top ten. The authors took PBMCs from about 9.5 ml fresh peripheral blood. Findings of the study overall: Most expanded thyroid clonotypes above 0.001 also appeared in blood.

There are 10 residues in the CDR3. Trimming took off 2 bases at V and 14 bases at J, with 7 bases between the two ends. Germline V lookup: CDR1 LGHDT, CDR2 YNNKEL (reference sequence). The source of this sequence is a man in his thirties or forties with Graves' ophthalmopathy. This chain joins TRBV3-1 and TRBJ1-5, with D unresolved. Sequences were obtained from blood. The CDR3 coding sequence is TGTGCCAGCAGCCAATTAGTGGAGCATTTT. Translating it yields CASSQLVEHF. The variable domain in full, with the rest retrieved from reference TRBV3-1 and TRBJ1-5, is DTAVSQTPKYLVTQMGNDKSIKCEQNLGHDTMYWYKQDSKKFLKIMFSYNNKELIINETVPNRFSPKSPDKAHLNLHINSLELGDSAVYFCASSQLVEHFGDGTRLSIL.